This TCR beta chain stems from a study of cytomegalovirus exposure and HLA in healthy donors. Study details: The study placed over 65% of its 398 genotyped donors in the Caucasian-associated ancestry cluster.

Everyone who donated was a healthy bone marrow donor. Whole-study results and caveats: A later analysis appeared to link common viral pathogens to several of the most significant clusters. According to a later analysis, most TCR beta chains associated with CMV appeared HLA-restricted.

This CDR3 is built from 15 residues. Germline V gives CDR1 MNHEY, CDR2 SMNVEV (reference sequence). Germline trimming cut 2 bases from V and 5 bases from J; bases unmatched to any gene: 7. Points on this clone: Its antigen is still unknown.

PCR used 60 Vbeta primers and 13 Jbeta primers. The assay was immunoSEQ multiplex PCR, and TCRdb's table has in-frame clones only and misses some. The sample holds about 160,000 clones; roughly 78% are singletons and the top ten take 2% to 2.5%. Sequencing was performed on PBMCs. This clonotype originated in a man between 35 and 55 years old in good health and CMV-seronegative. The V and J genes are TRBV27 and TRBJ2-5; TRBD2 matches at 8 bases. CDR3 amino acids: CASSLSGSDGETQYF. In nucleotides, the CDR3 is TGTGCCAGCAGTTTAAGCGGGAGTGATGGGGAGACCCAGTACTTC.